The 26 T cell receptor beta chains in this list originate from one sample, sequenced in a study of T cells in Graves' hyperthyroidism and ophthalmopathy. Amplified regions were TCR beta CDR3 sequences from RNA transcripts. HTBI primers drove first-round RT-PCR of the TCR CDR3. One entry per CDR3 protein, called by TCRdb with MiXCR from the multiplex PCR reads. This table has around 290,000 distinct CDR3 sequences, about an eighth appearing once. The sequenced sample was blood. The origin of the receptors is a woman in her twenties or thirties with Graves' hyperthyroidism that later progressed to Graves' ophthalmopathy.

This clonotype came up many times. The chain couples TRBV28 to TRBJ2-2; no definite D call. This CDR3 contains 14 residues. Germline V gene data show CDR1 as MDHEN and CDR2 as SYDVKM. V dropped 5 bases and J dropped 6 bases, with 13 bases sitting between them. The CDR3 sequence: CASSLLTTPGELFF. CDR3 sequence (DNA): TGTGCCAGCAGTCTCCTGACCACTCCCGGGGAGCTGTTTTTT.

The sample holds a few counts of this clonotype. The gene calls are TRBV12-3 or TRBV12-4 and TRBJ2-7; TRBD2 aligns across 7 bases. The CDR3 is made up of 14 amino acids. Trimming removed 5 bases from V and 6 bases from J; junction bases left unmatched: 10. CDR3 nucleotides: TGTGCCAGCAGTGGCCTAGAGGGAGGGGCCGAGCAGTACTTC. This translates into CASSGLEGGAEQYF.

This clonotype was seen only once. This may be a read error, as it is one base from a much larger clone. This rearrangement joins TRBV4-1 to TRBJ1-1; D is unresolved. The V gene lost 0 bases and the J gene lost 2 bases, with 7 bases spanning the gap. Looked up from germline, CDR1 is MGHRA and CDR2 is YSYEKL. This CDR3 region has 14 residues. The CDR3 loop is CASSQDHSNTEAFF. CDR3 sequence (DNA): TGCGCCAGCAGCCAAGATCACTCAAACACTGAAGCTTTCTTT.

This clonotype was observed at least ten times. V gene TRBV7-8 combines with J gene TRBJ2-1; TRBD2 aligns across 13 bases. CDR3 length: 16 residues. CDR1 and CDR2 (germline): SGHVS, FQNEAQ. The ends lost 7 bases at V and 3 bases at J; junction bases unmatched: 6. Here the CDR3 DNA reads TGTGCCAGCACCCGGACTAGCGGGAGTAGCTACAATGAGCAGTTCTTC. Encoded protein: CASTRTSGSSYNEQFF.

This clonotype has at least ten counts. The rearrangement uses TRBV6-5 and TRBJ2-6; TRBD1 matches 7 bases. Trimming at V came to 8 bases and at J to 0 bases, leaving 7 bases not matched to a gene. The CDR3 has 16 residues. From germline, CDR1 is MNHEY and CDR2 SVGAGI. The CDR3 nucleotides read TGTGCCAGCCGATATCGACAGGGCTCTGGGGCCAACGTCCTGACTTTC. Amino acid sequence: CASRYRQGSGANVLTF.

This clonotype was observed many times. V and J are TRBV30 and TRBJ1-1, with TRBD1 matching over 9 bases. From germline, CDR1 is GTSNPN and CDR2 SVGIG (reference sequence). This CDR3 is built from 13 residues. J lost 5 bases, V lost 0 bases, and 1 base had no gene match. The chain's CDR3 is CAWSVQGATEAFF. The CDR3 region has the DNA TGTGCCTGGAGTGTACAGGGGGCAACTGAAGCTTTCTTT.

This clonotype was seen more than once but under ten times. This rearrangement joins TRBV5-6 to TRBJ2-3, with D possibly matching TRBD2 (7 bases). The CDR3 consists of 15 residues. The germline V gene has CDR1 SGHDT and CDR2 YYEEEE. Trimming cost V 1 base and J 5 bases, with 14 bases left between them. CDR3 protein: CASSLPGGAEDTQYF. CDR3 DNA: TGTGCCAGCAGCTTGCCGGGGGGCGCGGAAGATACGCAGTATTTT.

The rearrangement uses TRBV12-3 or TRBV12-4 and TRBJ1-5; TRBD1 matches at 11 bases. V dropped 4 bases and J dropped 6; count of bases not matched to a gene: 8. The CDR3 length is 16 residues. The CDR3 region has the DNA TGTGCCAGCAGTTCCTGGACAGGGGGCGGAGGTCAGCCCCAGCATTTT. It specifies CASSSWTGGGGQPQHF.

Only a few counts were recorded for this clonotype. The V gene is TRBV20-1, the J gene TRBJ2-7, with 13 bases aligning to TRBD2. The V gene's germline CDR1 is DFQATT and CDR2 SNEGSKA (reference sequence). V was clipped by 1 base and J by 7 bases; unmatched bases: 22. This CDR3 contains 20 residues. The CDR3 sequence: CSARVLYGLAGDVPLGEQYF. The CDR3 DNA sequence: TGCAGTGCTAGAGTCTTGTACGGACTAGCGGGAGATGTCCCTCTGGGGGAGCAGTACTTC.

The table lists this clonotype with many counts. The rearrangement uses TRBV5-1 and TRBJ2-2; D possibly corresponds to TRBD1 (7 bases). Germline V gene lookup returns CDR1 SGHRS and CDR2 YFSETQ. V lost 2 bases, J lost 6 bases, and 11 bases lay in between. The CDR3 extends over 14 amino acids. The CDR3 region is CASSFQGGSGELFF. For the CDR3, the DNA is TGCGCCAGCAGCTTCCAGGGGGGTTCCGGGGAGCTGTTTTTT.

This clonotype was observed many times. This chain's CDR3 is CASSLALSLPNEQFF. For the CDR3, the DNA is TGTGCCAGCAGTTTGGCGTTGTCCCTCCCCAATGAGCAGTTCTTC. The chain recombines TRBV27 with TRBJ2-1, with no clear D. The CDR3 is made up of 15 amino acids. Germline V gene data show CDR1 as MNHEY and CDR2 as SMNVEV (reference sequence). Trimming shortened V by 3 bases and J by 6 bases, and 15 bases separated the two germline ends.

The CDR3 bases are TGTGCCAGTAGTACACTAGCGGGAGTAACTACGCAGTATTTT. It yields the protein CASSTLAGVTTQYF. The chain uses TRBV19 and TRBJ2-3; 11 bases line up with TRBD2. The germline CDR1 and CDR2 sequences are LNHDA and SQIVND (reference sequence). With 4 bases clipped from V and 8 bases from J, the junction kept 5 bases outside the gene matches. The CDR3 runs to 14 residues.

Only a few counts were recorded for this clonotype. A much larger clone is a single base away; this may be a read error. The chain is built from TRBV11-1 and TRBJ2-1; D perhaps matches TRBD2 (6 bases). The CDR3 contains 17 residues. Germline lookup yields CDR1 SGHAT and CDR2 FQDESV (reference sequence). CDR3 region: CASSLAPGGNSYNGQFF. As DNA, the CDR3 is TGTGCCAGCAGCTTAGCTCCTGGGGGGAACTCCTACAATGGGCAGTTCTTC. The variable domain in full, completed from reference TRBV11-1 and TRBJ2-1, reads EAEVAQSPRYKITEKSQAVAFWCDPISGHATLYWYRQILGQGPELLVQFQDESVVDDSQLPKDRFSAERLKGVDSTLKIQPAELGDSAMYLCASSLAPGGNSYNGQFFGPGTRLTVL.

Only a few counts were recorded for this clonotype. A much larger clone differs by one base, so this may be a read error. V is TRBV13 and J is TRBJ1-3; D call uncertain. The CDR3 covers 14 residues. Looked up from germline, CDR1 is PRHDT and CDR2 is FYEKMQ (reference sequence). The chain's CDR3 is CATSLGRGSRTIYF. CDR3 sequence (DNA): TGTGCCACCAGCTTAGGCCGGGGAAGTCGGACCATATATTTT.

The sample holds many counts of this clonotype. V usage is TRBV7-2 and J usage is TRBJ2-3, with TRBD1 identical over 7 bases. The CDR3 extends over 15 amino acids. J was trimmed by 5 bases and V by 1 base; bases with no gene match: 6. CDR1 is SGHTA and CDR2 is FQGNSA in the germline V gene. The CDR3 nucleotides are TGTGCCAGCAGCTTAGAAGGGGGCTACGAAGATACGCAGTATTTT. Encoded protein: CASSLEGGYEDTQYF. The whole variable domain, remainder taken from reference TRBV7-2 and TRBJ2-3, is GAGVSQSPSNKVTEKGKDVELRCDPISGHTALYWYRQSLGQGLEFLIYFQGNSAPDKSGLPSDRFSAERTGGSVSTLTIQRTQQEDSAVYLCASSLEGGYEDTQYFGPGTRLTVL.

This clonotype was seen at least ten times. The chain combines TRBV10-3 with TRBJ2-4, with 9 bases identical to TRBD1. CDR1 is ENHRY, CDR2 SYGVKD, per germline. V was pared by 10 bases and J by 7 bases, with 8 bases of the junction left unmatched. The CDR3 loop spans 13 amino acids. DNA of the CDR3: TGTGCCACAGAAGGGACAGGGAGTAACATTCAGTACTTC. This gives the protein CATEGTGSNIQYF.

The chain recombines TRBV20-1 with TRBJ2-5, with a weak D call TRBD1 (6 bases). V shed 3 bases and J shed 0 bases, with 23 bases lying between them. The V gene's germline CDR1 is DFQATT and CDR2 SNEGSKA (reference sequence). The CDR3 is 18 residues long. In DNA form, the CDR3 reads TGCAGTGCTAGCCAGTGGGTCGGACAGCGTAGGTACCAAGAGACCCAGTACTTC. Amino acid sequence: CSASQWVGQRRYQETQYF.

This clonotype was found a few times. The chain couples TRBV24-1 to TRBJ2-7; 7 bases map to TRBD1. This CDR3 spans 14 amino acids. CDR1 KGHDR and CDR2 SFDVKD come from the germline V gene. V shed 5 bases, J shed 3 bases, and the junction held 6 bases outside the gene matches. Here the CDR3 reads CATSGGDRVYEQYF. The DNA for the CDR3 is TGTGCCACCAGTGGGGGAGACAGGGTCTACGAGCAGTACTTC.

The chain links TRBV11-3 to TRBJ2-1, with D possibly matching TRBD1 (6 bases). CDR1 and CDR2 from the germline V gene are SGHNT and YENEEA. The CDR3 has 13 residues. V was shortened by 3 bases and J by 9 bases, with 12 bases between the two germline ends. DNA for the CDR3: TGTGCCAGCAGCTTCACAGGGCCCCCTGAGCAGTTCTTC. It specifies CASSFTGPPEQFF.

This clonotype showed up many times. The CDR3: CASSRGVAGGSTDTQYF. Written as DNA, the CDR3 is TGTGCCAGCAGTCGAGGGGTAGCGGGAGGGTCGACAGATACGCAGTATTTT. The chain employs TRBV2 and TRBJ2-3; 11 nucleotides align to TRBD2. The CDR3 has 17 residues. Germline V lookup: CDR1 SNHLY, CDR2 FYNNEI. Trimming cost V 5 bases and J 3 bases; bases outside gene matches: 10.

This clonotype showed up many times. V and J are TRBV27 and TRBJ1-1; D unresolved. V lost 5 bases and J 11 bases, leaving 18 bases between the germline ends. The CDR3 spans 13 residues. CDR1 MNHEY and CDR2 SMNVEV come from the germline V gene (reference sequence). CDR3 protein: CASSPSEHPAAFF. The CDR3 coding sequence is TGTGCCAGCAGTCCCTCTGAGCACCCGGCGGCTTTCTTT.

In this sample, this clonotype turned up many times. This chain uses TRBV7-2 with TRBJ2-7; D may be TRBD2 (5 bases). The CDR3 is 14 residues long. Trimming took off 6 bases at V and 3 bases at J, with 15 bases between the two ends. Germline values: CDR1 SGHTA, CDR2 FQGNSA. The CDR3 DNA follows: TGTGCCAGCAGGTACAAAGAGGGCCTCTACGAGCAGTACTTC. Amino acids: CASRYKEGLYEQYF.

Comment on this clonotype: This may be a read error: a much more frequent sequence differs by one nucleotide. The CDR3 loop reads CASSSLTVNTEAFF. For the CDR3, the DNA is TGTGCCAGCAGCTCCCTGACGGTTAACACTGAAGCTTTCTTT. The chain has TRBV7-9 and TRBJ1-1; D is uncertain. The CDR3 is 14 amino acids. With 4 bases removed from V and 2 bases from J, the gap between germline ends came to 11 bases. Germline V lookup: CDR1 SEHNR, CDR2 FQNEAQ (reference sequence).

The V gene is TRBV30, the J gene TRBJ2-7, with a weak D call TRBD1 (6 bases). This CDR3 has 13 amino acids. Per germline, CDR1 GTSNPN and CDR2 SVGIG (reference sequence). The V gene lost 4 bases and the J gene lost 3 bases, with 13 bases spanning the gap. CDR3 DNA: TGTGCCTGGAACGGCAGGGGTTACTACGAGCAGTACTTC. Encoded protein: CAWNGRGYYEQYF.

This clonotype was seen ten or more times. The V gene is TRBV7-9, the J gene TRBJ2-7; TRBD2 matches 10 bases. There are 17 residues in the CDR3. The V and J ends lost 5 bases and 3 bases, in that order; junction bases with no gene match: 13. Germline V lookup: CDR1 SEHNR, CDR2 FQNEAQ (reference sequence). This chain's CDR3 is CASSGRLAGPKIYEQYF. The DNA for the CDR3 is TGTGCCAGCAGCGGACGACTAGCGGGCCCTAAGATCTACGAGCAGTACTTC. The full variable domain, its missing parts supplied by reference TRBV7-9 and TRBJ2-7, is DTGVSQNPRHKITKRGQNVTFRCDPISEHNRLYWYRQTLGQGPEFLTYFQNEAQLEKSRLLSDRFSAERPKGSFSTLEIQRTEQGDSAMYLCASSGRLAGPKIYEQYFGPGTRLTVT.

Many counts were recorded for this clonotype. V gene TRBV24-1 combines with J gene TRBJ2-2; 8 nucleotides line up with TRBD1. The CDR3 is made up of 15 amino acids. The V gene's germline CDR1 is KGHDR and CDR2 SFDVKD. V was pared by 3 bases and J by 4 bases, with 3 bases of the junction left unmatched. CDR3 amino acids: CATSDRTGGTGELFF. The CDR3 bases are TGTGCCACCAGTGATCGCACAGGGGGCACCGGGGAGCTGTTTTTT.